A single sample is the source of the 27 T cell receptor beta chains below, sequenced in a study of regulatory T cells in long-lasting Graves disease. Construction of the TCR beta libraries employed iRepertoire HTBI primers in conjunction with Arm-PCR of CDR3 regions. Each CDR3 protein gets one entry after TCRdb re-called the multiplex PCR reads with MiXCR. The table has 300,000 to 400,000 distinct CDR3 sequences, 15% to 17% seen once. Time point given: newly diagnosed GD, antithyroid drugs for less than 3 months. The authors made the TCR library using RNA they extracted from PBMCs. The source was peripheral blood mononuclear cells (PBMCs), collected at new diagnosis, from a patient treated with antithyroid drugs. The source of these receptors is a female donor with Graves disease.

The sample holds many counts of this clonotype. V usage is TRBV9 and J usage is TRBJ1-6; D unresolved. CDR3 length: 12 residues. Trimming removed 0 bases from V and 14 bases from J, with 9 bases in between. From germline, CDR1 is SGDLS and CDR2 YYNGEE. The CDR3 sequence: CASSVELGSLHF. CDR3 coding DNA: TGTGCCAGCAGCGTAGAGTTAGGGTCCCTCCACTTT.

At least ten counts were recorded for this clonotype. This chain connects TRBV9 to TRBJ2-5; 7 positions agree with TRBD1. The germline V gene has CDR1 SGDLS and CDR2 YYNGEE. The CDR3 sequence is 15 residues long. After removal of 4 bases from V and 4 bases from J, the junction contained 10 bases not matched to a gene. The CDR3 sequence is CASSQQGRAPETQYF. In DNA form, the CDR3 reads TGTGCCAGCAGCCAACAGGGGAGAGCTCCAGAGACCCAGTACTTC.

The CDR3 spells CASSALGGPDTQYF. The CDR3 DNA reads as TGTGCCAGCAGCGCGCTCGGGGGGCCAGATACGCAGTATTTT. The V gene is TRBV27, the J gene TRBJ2-3; TRBD2 might be the D (7 bases). The CDR3 consists of 14 residues. Germline V gene sequence: CDR1 MNHEY, CDR2 SMNVEV (reference sequence). Trimming cost V 6 bases and J 4 bases, with 14 bases left between them.

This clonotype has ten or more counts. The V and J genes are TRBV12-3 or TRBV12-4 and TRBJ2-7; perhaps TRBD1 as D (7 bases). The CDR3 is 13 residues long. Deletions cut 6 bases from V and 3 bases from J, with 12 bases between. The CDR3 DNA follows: TGTGCCAGCAGCCGGGGGACAGTCTACGAGCAGTACTTC. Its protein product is CASSRGTVYEQYF.

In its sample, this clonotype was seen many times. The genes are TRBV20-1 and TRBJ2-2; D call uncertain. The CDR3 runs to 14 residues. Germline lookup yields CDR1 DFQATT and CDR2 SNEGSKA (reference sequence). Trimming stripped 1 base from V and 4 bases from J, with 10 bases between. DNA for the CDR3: TGCAGTGCTAGAGGACTGAAAGTCACCGGGGAGCTGTTTTTT. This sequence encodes CSARGLKVTGELFF.

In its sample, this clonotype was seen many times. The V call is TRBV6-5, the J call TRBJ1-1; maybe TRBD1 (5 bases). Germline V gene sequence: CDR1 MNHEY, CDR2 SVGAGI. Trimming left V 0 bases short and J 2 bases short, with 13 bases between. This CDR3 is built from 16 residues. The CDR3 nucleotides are TGTGCCAGCAGTTACTCGACTGACAGAGAAAACACTGAAGCTTTCTTT. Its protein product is CASSYSTDRENTEAFF.

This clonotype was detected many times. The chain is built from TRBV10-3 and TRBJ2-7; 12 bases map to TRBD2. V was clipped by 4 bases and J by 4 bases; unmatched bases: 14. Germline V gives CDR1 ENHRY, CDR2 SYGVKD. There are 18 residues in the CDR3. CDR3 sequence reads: CAISASGRAPLIFYEQYF. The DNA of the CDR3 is TGTGCCATCAGTGCTAGCGGGAGGGCCCCACTGATATTTTACGAGCAGTACTTC.

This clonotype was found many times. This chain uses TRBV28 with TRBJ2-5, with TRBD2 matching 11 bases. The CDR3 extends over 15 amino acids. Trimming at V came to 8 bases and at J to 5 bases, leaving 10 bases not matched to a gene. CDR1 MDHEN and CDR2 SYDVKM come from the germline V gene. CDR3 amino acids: CASRGLLAGDETQYF. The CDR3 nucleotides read TGTGCCAGCCGAGGACTACTAGCGGGAGATGAGACCCAGTACTTC.

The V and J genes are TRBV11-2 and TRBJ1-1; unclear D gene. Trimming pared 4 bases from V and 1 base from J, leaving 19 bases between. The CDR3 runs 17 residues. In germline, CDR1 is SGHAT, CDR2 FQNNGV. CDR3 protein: CASSSLHRRTRNTEAFF. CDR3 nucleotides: TGTGCCAGCAGCTCCCTTCATAGGCGAACTCGGAACACTGAAGCTTTCTTT.

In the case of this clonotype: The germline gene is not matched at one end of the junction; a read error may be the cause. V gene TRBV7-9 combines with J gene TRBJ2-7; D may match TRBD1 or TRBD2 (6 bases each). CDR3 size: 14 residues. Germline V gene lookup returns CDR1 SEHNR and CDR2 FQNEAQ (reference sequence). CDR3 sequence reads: CASSVVDRGREQHF. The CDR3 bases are TGTGCCAGCAGCGTGGTCGACCGGGGGCGCGAGCAGCACTTC.

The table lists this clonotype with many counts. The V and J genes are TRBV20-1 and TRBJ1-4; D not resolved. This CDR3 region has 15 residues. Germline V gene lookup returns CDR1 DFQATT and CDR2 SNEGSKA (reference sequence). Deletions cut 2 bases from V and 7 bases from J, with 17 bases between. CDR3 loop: CSARSLRAEGEKLFF. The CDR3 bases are TGCAGTGCTAGAAGTCTTAGGGCAGAGGGTGAAAAACTGTTTTTT.

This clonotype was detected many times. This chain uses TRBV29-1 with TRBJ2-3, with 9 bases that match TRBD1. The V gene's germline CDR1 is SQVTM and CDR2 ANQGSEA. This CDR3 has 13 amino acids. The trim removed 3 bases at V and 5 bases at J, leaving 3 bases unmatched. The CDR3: CSVEDRGRDTQYF. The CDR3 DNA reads TGCAGCGTTGAGGACAGGGGCAGAGATACGCAGTATTTT.

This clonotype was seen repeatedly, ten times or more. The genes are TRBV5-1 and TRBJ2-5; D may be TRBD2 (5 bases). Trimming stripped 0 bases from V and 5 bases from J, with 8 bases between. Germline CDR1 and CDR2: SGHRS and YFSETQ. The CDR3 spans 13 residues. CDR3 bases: TGCGCCAGCAGCTTGGTCCCGGGGGAGACCCAGTACTTC. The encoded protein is CASSLVPGETQYF.

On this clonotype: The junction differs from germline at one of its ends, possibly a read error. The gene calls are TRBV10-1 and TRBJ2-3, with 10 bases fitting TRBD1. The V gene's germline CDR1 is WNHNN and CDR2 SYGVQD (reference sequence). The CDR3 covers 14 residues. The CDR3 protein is CASSGTGGTDTRYF. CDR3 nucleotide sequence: TGCGCCAGCAGTGGGACAGGGGGAACAGATACGCGGTATTTT.

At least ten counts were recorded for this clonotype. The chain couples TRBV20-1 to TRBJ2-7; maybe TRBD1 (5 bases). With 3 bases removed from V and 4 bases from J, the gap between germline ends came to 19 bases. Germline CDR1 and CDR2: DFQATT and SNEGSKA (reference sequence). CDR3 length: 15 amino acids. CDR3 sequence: CSASGVTDLTYEQYF. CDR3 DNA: TGCAGTGCTAGTGGTGTGACAGACCTAACTTACGAGCAGTACTTC.

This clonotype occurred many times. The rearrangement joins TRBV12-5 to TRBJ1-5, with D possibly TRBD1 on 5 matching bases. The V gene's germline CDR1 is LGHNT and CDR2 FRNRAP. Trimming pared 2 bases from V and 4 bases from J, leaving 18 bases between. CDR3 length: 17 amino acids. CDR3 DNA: TGTGCTAGTGGTTTGAAACTGGGCAGGGACTTTAATCAGCCCCAGCATTTT. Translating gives CASGLKLGRDFNQPQHF.

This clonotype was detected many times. The CDR3 protein is CSAQSRPEETQYF. CDR3 bases: TGCAGTGCTCAATCCCGACCCGAGGAGACCCAGTACTTC. The chain carries TRBV20-1 and TRBJ2-5; no definite D call. This CDR3 comprises 13 residues. Per the germline V gene, CDR1 is DFQATT and CDR2 is SNEGSKA (reference sequence). V lost 5 bases to trimming and J lost 5 bases, with 15 bases between them.

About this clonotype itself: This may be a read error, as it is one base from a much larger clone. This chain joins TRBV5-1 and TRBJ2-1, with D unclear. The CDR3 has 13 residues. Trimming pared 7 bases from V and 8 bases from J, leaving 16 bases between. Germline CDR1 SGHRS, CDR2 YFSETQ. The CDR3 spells CASGLRSWDEQFF. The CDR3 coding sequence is TGCGCCAGCGGGCTTAGATCCTGGGATGAGCAGTTCTTC.

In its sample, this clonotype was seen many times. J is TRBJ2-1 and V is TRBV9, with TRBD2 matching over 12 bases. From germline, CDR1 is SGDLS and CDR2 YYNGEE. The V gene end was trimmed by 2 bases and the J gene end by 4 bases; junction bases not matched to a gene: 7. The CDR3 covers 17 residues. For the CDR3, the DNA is TGTGCCAGCAGCGTGGCTAGCGGGAGGGCCGATTACAATGAGCAGTTCTTC. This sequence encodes CASSVASGRADYNEQFF. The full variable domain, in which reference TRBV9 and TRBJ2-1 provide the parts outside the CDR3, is DSGVTQTPKHLITATGQRVTLRCSPRSGDLSVYWYQQSLDQGLQFLIQYYNGEERAKGNILERFSAQQFPDLHSELNLSSLELGDSALYFCASSVASGRADYNEQFFGPGTRLTVL.

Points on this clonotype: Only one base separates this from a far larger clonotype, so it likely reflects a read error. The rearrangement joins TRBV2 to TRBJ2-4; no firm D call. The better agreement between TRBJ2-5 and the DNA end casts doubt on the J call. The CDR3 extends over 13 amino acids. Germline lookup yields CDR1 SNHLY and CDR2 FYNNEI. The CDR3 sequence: CASSGGRQETQYF. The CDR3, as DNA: TGTGCCAGCAGTGGGGGTCGACAAGAGACCCAGTACTTC.

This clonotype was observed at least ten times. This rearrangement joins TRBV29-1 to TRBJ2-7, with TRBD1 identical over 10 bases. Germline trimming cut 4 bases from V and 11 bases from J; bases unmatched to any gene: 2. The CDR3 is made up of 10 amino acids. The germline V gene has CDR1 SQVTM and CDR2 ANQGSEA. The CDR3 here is CSVGDRGEYF. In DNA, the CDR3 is TGCAGCGTTGGGGACAGGGGAGAGTACTTC.

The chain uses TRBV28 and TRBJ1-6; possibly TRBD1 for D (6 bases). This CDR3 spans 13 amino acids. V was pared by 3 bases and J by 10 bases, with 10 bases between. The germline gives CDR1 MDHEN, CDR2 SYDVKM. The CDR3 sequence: CASSFQGYSPLHF. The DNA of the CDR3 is TGTGCCAGCAGTTTTCAGGGGTACTCACCCCTCCACTTT.

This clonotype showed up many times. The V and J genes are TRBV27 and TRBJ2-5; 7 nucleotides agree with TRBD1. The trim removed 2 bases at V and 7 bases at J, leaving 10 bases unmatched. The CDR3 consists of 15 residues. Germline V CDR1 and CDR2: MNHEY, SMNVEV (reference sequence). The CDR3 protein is CASSLSKQGSGTQYF. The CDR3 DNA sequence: TGTGCCAGCAGTTTAAGTAAACAGGGGTCCGGGACCCAGTACTTC.

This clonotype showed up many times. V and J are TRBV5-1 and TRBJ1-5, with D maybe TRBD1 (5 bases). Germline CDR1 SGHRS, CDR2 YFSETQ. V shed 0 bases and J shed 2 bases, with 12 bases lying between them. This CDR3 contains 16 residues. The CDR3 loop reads CASSLDAQGGNQPQHF. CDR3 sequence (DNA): TGCGCCAGCAGCTTGGATGCCCAGGGCGGCAATCAGCCCCAGCATTTT.

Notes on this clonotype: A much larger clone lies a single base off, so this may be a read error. In DNA, the CDR3 is TGTGCCAGCAGCCTGATCCCCTTAGCGGGGGCACGGTGGAATGAGCAGTTCTTC. It yields the protein CASSLIPLAGARWNEQFF. The rearrangement uses TRBV7-9 and TRBJ2-1; the match to TRBD2 covers 9 bases. After removal of 5 bases from V and 7 bases from J, the junction contained 18 bases not matched to a gene. The germline V gene has CDR1 SEHNR and CDR2 FQNEAQ (reference sequence). The CDR3 has 18 residues.

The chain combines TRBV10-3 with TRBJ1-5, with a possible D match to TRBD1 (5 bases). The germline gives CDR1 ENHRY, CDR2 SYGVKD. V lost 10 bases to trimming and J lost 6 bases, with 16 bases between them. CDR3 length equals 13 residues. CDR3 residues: CATKAGRGQPQHF. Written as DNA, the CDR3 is TGTGCCACCAAAGCAGGGAGGGGTCAGCCCCAGCATTTT.

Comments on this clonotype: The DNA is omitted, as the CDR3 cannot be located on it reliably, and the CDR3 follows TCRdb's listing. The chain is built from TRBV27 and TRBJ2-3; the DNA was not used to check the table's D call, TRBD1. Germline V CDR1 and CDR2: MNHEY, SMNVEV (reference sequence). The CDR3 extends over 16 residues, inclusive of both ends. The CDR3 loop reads CASSRGGQGPQIRSIF.